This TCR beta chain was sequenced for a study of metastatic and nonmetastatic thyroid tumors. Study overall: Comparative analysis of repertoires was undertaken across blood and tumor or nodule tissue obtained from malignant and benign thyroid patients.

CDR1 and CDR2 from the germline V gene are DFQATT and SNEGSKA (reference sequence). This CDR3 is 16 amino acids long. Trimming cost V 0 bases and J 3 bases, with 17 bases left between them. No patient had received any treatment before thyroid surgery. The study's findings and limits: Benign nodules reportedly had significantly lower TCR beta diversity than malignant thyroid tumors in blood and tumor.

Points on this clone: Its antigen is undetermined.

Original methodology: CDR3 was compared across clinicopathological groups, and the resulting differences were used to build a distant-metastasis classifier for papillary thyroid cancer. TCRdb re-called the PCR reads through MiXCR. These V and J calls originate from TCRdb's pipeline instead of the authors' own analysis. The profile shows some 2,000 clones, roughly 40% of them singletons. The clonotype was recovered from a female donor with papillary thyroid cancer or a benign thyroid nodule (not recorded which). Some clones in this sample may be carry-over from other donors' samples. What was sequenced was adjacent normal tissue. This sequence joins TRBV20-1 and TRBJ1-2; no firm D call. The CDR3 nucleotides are TGCAGTGCTAGAGACCGCCTGGGAGTAGGTCACTATGGCTACACCTTC. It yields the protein CSARDRLGVGHYGYTF.